This TCR beta chain was sequenced during a study of cytomegalovirus exposure and HLA in healthy donors. Use of 60 Vbeta and 13 Jbeta primers characterized the PCR. The protocol was immunoSEQ multiplex PCR, while the TCRdb copy is restricted to in-frame clones and leaves out a portion. The sample lists 150,000 to 200,000 clones; 81% were seen once. CDR3 length equals 15 residues. The V gene's germline CDR1 is ENHRY and CDR2 SYGVKD. With 4 bases removed from V and 6 bases from J, the gap between germline ends came to 13 bases. The sample taken for sequencing was PBMCs. The TCR originated in a woman aged 18-29 years in good health and CMV-seropositive. The J gene is TRBJ1-6, the V gene TRBV10-3; maybe TRBD1 (6 bases). The CDR3 DNA follows: TGTGCCATCAGTGCCGACAGGTCTTCTAATTCACCCCTCCACTTT. Protein: CAISADRSSNSPLHF.